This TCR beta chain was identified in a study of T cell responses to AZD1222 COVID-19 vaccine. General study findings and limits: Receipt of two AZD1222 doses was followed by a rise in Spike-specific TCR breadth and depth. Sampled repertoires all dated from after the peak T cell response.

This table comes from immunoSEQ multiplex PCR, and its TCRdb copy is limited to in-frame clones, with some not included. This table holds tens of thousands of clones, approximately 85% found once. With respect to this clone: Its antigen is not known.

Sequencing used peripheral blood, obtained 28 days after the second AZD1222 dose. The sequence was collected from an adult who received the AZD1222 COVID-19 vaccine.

The CDR3 reads CASSRDRYNEQFF. The CDR3 DNA reads as TGTGCCAGCAGCCGCGATCGCTACAATGAGCAGTTCTTC. This chain links TRBV4-2 with TRBJ2-1; no clear D gene. CDR1 LGHNA and CDR2 YNFKEQ come from the germline V gene. V was pared by 4 bases and J by 3 bases, with 7 bases between. CDR3 length: 13 residues.